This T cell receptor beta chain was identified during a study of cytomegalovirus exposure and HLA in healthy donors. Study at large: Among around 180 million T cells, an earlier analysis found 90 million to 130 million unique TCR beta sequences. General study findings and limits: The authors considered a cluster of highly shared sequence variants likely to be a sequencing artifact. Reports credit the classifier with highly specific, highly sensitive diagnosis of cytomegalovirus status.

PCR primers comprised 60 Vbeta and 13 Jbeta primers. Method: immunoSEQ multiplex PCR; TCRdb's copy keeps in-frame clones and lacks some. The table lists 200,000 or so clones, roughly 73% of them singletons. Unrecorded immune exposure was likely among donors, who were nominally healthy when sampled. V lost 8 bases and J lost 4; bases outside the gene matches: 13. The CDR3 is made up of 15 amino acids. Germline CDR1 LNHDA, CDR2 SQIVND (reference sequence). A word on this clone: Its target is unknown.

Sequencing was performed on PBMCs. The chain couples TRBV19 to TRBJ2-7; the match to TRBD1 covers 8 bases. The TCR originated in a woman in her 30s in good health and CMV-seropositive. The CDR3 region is CASAPIDRGPYEQYF. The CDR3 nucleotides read TGTGCCAGTGCCCCGATTGACAGGGGCCCTTACGAGCAGTACTTC.